Listed below are T cell receptor beta chains from one sample, sequenced in a study of siplizumab effects on memory and regulatory T cells. The repertoire was sequenced with immunoSEQ multiplex PCR; TCRdb's copy has only in-frame clones and lacks some. The sample yields about 100,000 clones, roughly 94% seen once. The specimen was Tregs sorted from blood. These receptors were collected from a human donor in good health. Each CDR3 is given with its conserved first and last residue. A D gene is named only where the DNA matches it firmly. Not every row has a clone size; where given, it reads once, few, many or a size class.

J: TRBJ2-5; V: TRBV7-3; size: -; D: TRBD2; DNA: TGTGCCAGCAGCTTACAAGCGGGAGGTATGGAGACCCAGTACTTC; CDR3: CASSLQAGGMETQYF
J: TRBJ2-3; V: TRBV5-4; size: -; D: TRBD2; DNA: TGTGCCAGCAGCGGGGGACTAGCGGGAGGGAGAACAGATACGCAGTATTTT; CDR3: CASSGGLAGGRTDTQYF
J: TRBJ2-7; V: TRBV5-6; size: -; D: -; DNA: TGTGCCAGCAGCCCTGGACGTCTGGGGTACTACGAGCAGTACTTC; CDR3: CASSPGRLGYYEQYF
J: TRBJ2-3; V: TRBV14; size: -; D: -; DNA: TGTGCCAGCAGCCAAGCATCGGGAACCCAGTATTTT; CDR3: CASSQASGTQYF
J: TRBJ2-3; V: TRBV2; size: -; D: -; DNA: TGTGCCAGCAGTGAAGCGACTAGTGTTAGCACAGATACGCAGTATTTT; CDR3: CASSEATSVSTDTQYF
J: TRBJ2-2; V: TRBV5-6; size: -; D: -; DNA: TGTGCCAGCAGCTTGGTCTCGGACAGCCGTCTGAACACCGGGGAGCTGTTTTTT; CDR3: CASSLVSDSRLNTGELFF
J: TRBJ2-7; V: TRBV7-2; size: -; D: TRBD2; DNA: TGTGCCAGCAGCTTTTCGGCGGGAGCGGGCGAGCAGTACTTC; CDR3: CASSFSAGAGEQYF
J: TRBJ1-1; V: TRBV28; size: -; D: -; DNA: TGTGCCAGCCCCCCCGGAACGACAAACACTGAAGCTTTCTTT; CDR3: CASPPGTTNTEAFF
J: TRBJ2-7; V: TRBV28; size: once; D: -; DNA: TGTGCCAGCGCAAGAGGACCGGACGGCCTTTCCTTTTCCTACGAGCAGTACTTC; CDR3: CASARGPDGLSFSYEQYF
J: TRBJ2-7; V: TRBV10-3; size: -; D: TRBD1; DNA: TGTGCCATCAATACCGGACAGGGCTACGAGCAGTACTTC; CDR3: CAINTGQGYEQYF
J: TRBJ2-5; V: TRBV18; size: -; D: -; DNA: TGTGCCAGCTCACCACCTGAGGGGGTCGCCGGGCCTAAGACCCAGTACTTC; CDR3: CASSPPEGVAGPKTQYF
J: TRBJ2-5; V: TRBV29-1; size: -; D: TRBD2; DNA: TGCAGCTCGGGACTAGACTACGAGACCCAGTACTTC; CDR3: CSSGLDYETQYF
J: TRBJ2-3; V: TRBV9; size: -; D: TRBD2; DNA: TGTGCCAGCAGCGCTTCTAGCGGTGGATTGGATACGCAGTATTTT; CDR3: CASSASSGGLDTQYF
J: TRBJ1-2; V: TRBV20-1; size: -; D: -; DNA: TGCAGTGCAGCAGGGAGGGGTGGCTACACCTTC; CDR3: CSAAGRGGYTF
J: TRBJ2-5; V: TRBV6-5; size: -; D: -; DNA: TGTGCCACGGCGGCCGGGAGAAAAGAGACCCAGTACTTC; CDR3: CATAAGRKETQYF
J: TRBJ2-5; V: TRBV28; size: -; D: TRBD1; DNA: TGTGCCAGCAGTTTAACCGGGACAGGGGGAAAGACCCAGTACTTC; CDR3: CASSLTGTGGKTQYF
J: TRBJ1-1; V: TRBV5-1; size: -; D: -; DNA: TGCGCCAGCAGCACCCAGGATTTTGGCACTGAAGCTTTCTTT; CDR3: CASSTQDFGTEAFF
J: TRBJ2-7; V: TRBV2; size: -; D: -; DNA: TGTGCCAGCAGTGATCTGGATTACGAGCAGTACTTC; CDR3: CASSDLDYEQYF
J: TRBJ2-4; V: TRBV7-8; size: -; D: -; DNA: TGTGCCAGCAGCTTACAGGAACTAGCCAAAAACATTCAGTACTTC; CDR3: CASSLQELAKNIQYF
J: TRBJ2-2; V: TRBV6-6; size: once; D: TRBD2; DNA: TGTGCCAGCAGGACTAGCGGTTATTCGAACACCGGGGAGCTGTTTTTT; CDR3: CASRTSGYSNTGELFF
J: TRBJ1-2; V: TRBV5-1; size: -; D: TRBD1; DNA: TGCGCCAGCAGCCCTAGACAGGGAGACGACTATGGCTACACCTTC; CDR3: CASSPRQGDDYGYTF
J: TRBJ1-6; V: TRBV6-1; size: -; D: -; DNA: TGTGCCAGCAGTGGGGCGGATAGTGAGGATTCACCCCTCCACTTT; CDR3: CASSGADSEDSPLHF
J: TRBJ1-1; V: TRBV6-5; size: few; D: -; DNA: TGTGCCAGCAGTTACTCGACTGCGGGGGGCACTGAAGCTTTCTTT; CDR3: CASSYSTAGGTEAFF
J: TRBJ1-1; V: TRBV30; size: -; D: -; DNA: TGTGCCGGACAGATCATGAACACTGAAGCTTTCTTT; CDR3: CAGQIMNTEAFF
J: TRBJ1-2; V: TRBV10-2; size: -; D: -; DNA: TGCGCCAGCAGCAGGGGAACTAACTATGGCTACACCTTC; CDR3: CASSRGTNYGYTF
J: TRBJ2-1; V: TRBV28; size: -; D: -; DNA: TGTGCCAGCAGTCCCTCTCGGGACTCCTACAATGAGCAGTTCTTC; CDR3: CASSPSRDSYNEQFF